This T cell receptor beta chain was recorded in a study of blood T cell repertoires in COVID-19. Study overall: Two consecutive negative NP/OP PCR tests, clearance, or resolved symptoms defined Cohort 3 recovery.

All enrollees were about 18 to 89 years old and from some 24 US areas. Participants reported their clinical history, and cohort assignment relied on those reports. Authors' processing steps: Using reference gene primer amplification, nucleated cell counts were estimated. Sequenced by immunoSEQ multiplex PCR; TCRdb stores in-frame clones only, minus some. V, J and clone size reflect that table, while D and trimming were determined from the DNA. The sample carries a few hundred thousand clones, more than 75% recorded once. Only one count was recorded for this clone. V shed 2 bases and J shed 4 bases, with 17 bases lying between them. Germline CDR1 is MNHEY and CDR2 is SVGEGT. This CDR3 has 16 amino acids.

The TCR originated in a man aged 35 to 55 in a cohort exposed to, infected with or recovered from COVID-19 (not recorded which). The sample was PBMCs or T cells enriched from blood (not recorded which). This chain connects TRBV6-2 or TRBV6-3 to TRBJ1-2; possible D gene TRBD1, 6 bases. The CDR3 DNA follows: TGTGCCAGCAGTTACCCCGCCTCGACAGGACGCTATGGCTACACCTTC. Amino acids: CASSYPASTGRYGYTF.